Below, one TCR beta chain is given with its context. Its antigen is not known. This sample was included in a study of T cell responses to AZD1222 COVID-19 vaccine. Study findings and constraints: Spike-specific TCR breadth and depth both grew after two AZD1222 doses. In the spike-specific TCR repertoire, nearly half reportedly target unmutated variant regions. Females outnumbered males among donors, who were mostly white British; clonal diversity was possibly underestimated.

Germline V gives CDR1 SGHTA, CDR2 FQGNSA. The CDR3 is made up of 15 amino acids. V dropped 5 bases and J dropped 9; count of bases not matched to a gene: 8. The assay was immunoSEQ multiplex PCR, and TCRdb's table has in-frame clones only and misses some. Counted here are 160,000 or so clones, less than 90% occurring once; the ten biggest clones make up approximately 1.8%. The source material was peripheral blood, sampled on day 0 of AZD1222 vaccination. The V gene is TRBV7-2, the J gene TRBJ2-1; 12 positions agree with TRBD2. This receptor was obtained from an adult in good health. The CDR3: CASSLTSGRFPEQFF. The CDR3 nucleotides are TGTGCCAGCAGCCTTACTAGCGGGAGGTTTCCTGAGCAGTTCTTC.